This T cell receptor beta chain came from a study of blood T cells in healthy people across ages. The study, taken as a whole, reports: Fewer expanded clones and more diversity marked long-lived versus aged donors. Age showed a roughly linear inverse relationship with TCR beta diversity per million T cells.

A second PCR of 7 to 11 cycles used a sample-barcoded 5' primer and a J-beta primer mix. TCRdb redid the calling of the 5' RACE reads with MiXCR, one entry per CDR3 protein. This sample carries more than 800,000 distinct CDR3 sequences, 25% to 30% of them seen once, and the ten largest clones take 17%. Notes on this clonotype: Its antigen is as yet unknown. A much larger clone differs from this one at a single base, so this may be a read error.

Total RNA, at least 5.5 micrograms per sample, came from PBMCs. The TCR originated in an elderly woman in good health. The sequencing input was blood.

This CDR3 is CASSFQGGGNEQYF. The CDR3, as DNA: TGTGCCAGCAGCTTCCAGGGGGGAGGAAATGAGCAGTACTTC. The gene calls are TRBV11-2 and TRBJ2-7, with D possibly being TRBD1 (7 bases). Trimming stripped 3 bases from V and 7 bases from J, with 16 bases between. The germline V gene encodes CDR1 SGHAT and CDR2 FQNNGV. CDR3 size: 14 residues.